This TCR beta chain is drawn from a study of T cells in Graves' hyperthyroidism and ophthalmopathy (dated 2019 in TCRdb). Study-level background: Peripheral blood samples were taken at initial diagnosis, before any treatment was given. In roughly six Graves' hyperthyroidism patients, the study also compared T-cell repertoires from thyroid tissue with T-cell repertoires from blood. To identify distinguishing TCR V-J signatures, a discovery cohort of 100 or so patients was used, comprising under 45 with Graves' ophthalmopathy and some 57 with stable Graves' hyperthyroidism. Prospective prediction of ophthalmopathy was tested in an independent validation cohort of some 20 hyperthyroidism patients and approximately 17 patients who later progressed to ophthalmopathy. Following sampling, methimazole starting at 30 mg daily was given to hyperthyroidism patients, and high-dose intravenous methylprednisolone was given to ophthalmopathy patients. The roughly 100 discovery patients were randomly split 7:3 into training and test sets. The paper reports TCR Vbeta CDR3 sequencing of fewer than 150 peripheral blood samples: around 45 ophthalmopathy, 75 to 80 hyperthyroidism and some 17 progressor patients.

This clonotype was detected ten times or more. Its antigen target is currently unknown. Per-nucleotide qualities are absent, and no much larger clonotype sits a single base away. The TCR beta CDR3 regions were amplified from RNA transcripts. The first round of RT-PCR for the TCR CDR3 was performed with the HTBI primer set and the Qiagen OneStep RT-PCR kit. A second multiplex PCR round built the libraries, followed by size selection and purification. Sequencing of the libraries was done on an Illumina HiSeq2000 using paired-end 100 bp reads. Concerning the study's data processing: Raw data were processed with SOAPnuke, discarding reads with adapters, uncalled bases, mean Phred below 15, or no exact constant-primer or identifier match. COPE v1.2.5 was used to merge the high-quality paired reads, and each unique nucleotide sequence was defined as a clonotype. MiTCR v1.1 was used to align the clonotypes against IMGT TRBV, TRBD and TRBJ reference segments. Analysis was restricted to V-J combinations with a frequency above 0.0001, which covered 99.2% of repertoires. A TCS score was defined as the ratio between F50 (clonal expansion) and ExV (chaos), using BLOSUM62-based TCRdist between CDR3 peptides within each V-J. Welch's t-statistics and random forest reduced approximately 520 V-J features to 10 to 15, which were used in a naive Bayes classifier (R e1071). The public reads were reprocessed in TCRdb via fastp at Q25 and MiXCR, keeping in-frame beta chains. Each entry merges the rows of one CDR3 protein and shows their most common DNA and genes. None of the V and J calls come from the authors' own analysis; TCRdb made them. The sample table holds more than 450,000 distinct CDR3 sequences, of which 12% to 15% were seen once. In total, the top ten clones hold around 13% of the sample.

The germline V gene supplies CDR1 SGHVS and CDR2 FQNEAQ. V gives up 1 base and J gives up 7 bases, and the segment between their germline ends measures 16 bases. The cysteine opens and the phenylalanine closes a CDR3 of 16 amino acids. CDR3 DNA is the only sequence kept; it has 48 bases, read in frame from the first base. Graves' hyperthyroidism was defined as stable when no progression to ophthalmopathy occurred over 18 months of follow-up. Hyperthyroidism patients were newly diagnosed, had a disease duration of under 2 months, and were aged 18 to 65 years. The study excluded patients with uncontrolled infections, other autoimmune diseases, pregnancy or lactation. Diagnoses were established on the basis of clinical symptoms, serum thyroxine and TRAb, thyroid ultrasound, and orbital computed tomography. PBMCs were isolated from about 10 ml of fresh peripheral blood by Ficoll-Paque density gradient centrifugation. Total RNA was extracted with Trizol reagent, and quality was checked on an Agilent 2100 Bioanalyzer.

General findings and caveats noted by the study authors: Most expanded thyroid clonotypes (frequency above 0.001) were also detected in blood, suggesting blood repertoires may reflect thyroid immune responses. In validation, progression to ophthalmopathy was predicted by the model with about 70% sensitivity and around 75% specificity, a median of approximately 7.1 months before onset. No statistical method was used to fix the sample size in advance, and group allocation was not hidden from the investigators. Ophthalmopathy was separated from stable hyperthyroidism by a 13 V-J signature model, with around 88% sensitivity and roughly 81% specificity obtained in cross-validation and 80%/75% obtained in testing.

Sample: blood. This clonotype originated in a woman aged 40-49 years with Graves' hyperthyroidism. The rearranged chain carries TRBV7-8 and TRBJ1-4; TRBD1 is perhaps the D gene, given 6 matching bases. The CDR3 in this case is CASSLGVRGKGEKLFF. Read as DNA, the sequence is TGTGCCAGCAGCTTAGGTGTGAGGGGGAAGGGTGAAAAACTGTTTTTT. The full variable domain, with segments outside the CDR3 supplied by the reference TRBV7-8 and TRBJ1-4 proteins, appears as GAGVSQSPRYKVAKRGQDVALRCDPISGHVSLFWYQQALGQGPEFLTYFQNEAQLDKSGLPSDRFFAERPEGSVSTLKIQRTQQEDSAVYLCASSLGVRGKGEKLFFGSGTQLSVL.